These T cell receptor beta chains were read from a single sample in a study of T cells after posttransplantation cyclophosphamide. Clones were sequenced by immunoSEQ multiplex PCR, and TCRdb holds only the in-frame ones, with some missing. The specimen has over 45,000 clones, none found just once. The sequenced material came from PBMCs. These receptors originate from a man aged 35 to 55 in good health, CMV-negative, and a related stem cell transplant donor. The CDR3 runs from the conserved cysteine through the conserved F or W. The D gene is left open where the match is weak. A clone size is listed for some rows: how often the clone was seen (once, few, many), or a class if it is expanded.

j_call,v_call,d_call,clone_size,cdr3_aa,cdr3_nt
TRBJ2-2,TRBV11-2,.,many,CASSLHTGELFF,TGTGCCAGCAGCCTACACACCGGGGAGCTGTTTTTT
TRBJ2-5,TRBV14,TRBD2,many,CASIQKAGGETQYF,TGTGCCAGCATCCAAAAGGCGGGAGGGGAGACCCAGTACTTC
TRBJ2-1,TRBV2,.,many,CASISETTYNEQFF,TGTGCCAGCATAAGCGAGACTACTTACAATGAGCAGTTCTTC
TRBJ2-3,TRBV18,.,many,CASSHPTWGDTDTQYF,TGTGCCAGCTCACACCCGACTTGGGGGGACACAGATACGCAGTATTTT
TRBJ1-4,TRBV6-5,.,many,CASSYRGTNEKLFF,TGTGCCAGCAGTTACAGGGGGACGAATGAAAAACTGTTTTTT
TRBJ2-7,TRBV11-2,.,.,CASSFGREFPYEQYF,TGTGCCAGCAGCTTTGGCAGGGAATTTCCCTACGAGCAGTACTTC
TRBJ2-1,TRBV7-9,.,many,CASSLESNEQFF,TGTGCCAGCAGCTTAGAGAGCAATGAGCAGTTCTTC
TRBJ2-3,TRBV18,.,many,CASSPPYGRADTQYF,TGTGCCAGCTCACCTCCCTACGGGAGAGCCGATACGCAGTATTTT
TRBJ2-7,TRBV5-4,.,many,CASSLDSREQYF,TGTGCCAGCAGCCTGGACAGTAGGGAGCAGTACTTC
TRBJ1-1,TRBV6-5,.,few,CASSYSGGIEAFF,TGTGCCAGCAGTTACTCCGGGGGAATTGAAGCTTTCTTT
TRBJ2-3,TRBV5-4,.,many,CASSPRGAGFSTQYF,TGTGCCAGCAGCCCCCGGGGGGCAGGGTTTTCTACGCAGTATTTT
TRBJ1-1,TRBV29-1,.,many,CSVPPGGMNTEAFF,TGCAGCGTCCCGCCGGGGGGTATGAACACTGAAGCTTTCTTT
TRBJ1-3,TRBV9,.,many,CASSVRDTGSGNTIYF,TGTGCCAGCAGCGTACGGGACACCGGTTCCGGAAACACCATATATTTT
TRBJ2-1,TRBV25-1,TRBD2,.,CASSGGAGGYNEQFF,TGTGCCAGCAGTGGCGGGGCGGGAGGATATAATGAGCAGTTCTTC